The 3 T cell receptor beta chains below all came from one sample that was sequenced in a study of molecular identifiers for immune sequencing clone quantification. Each CDR3 protein is one row after TCRdb ran MiXCR on the PCR reads. The sample records some 13,000 distinct CDR3 sequences, roughly 16% being singletons. Input material: naive CD8+ T cells from blood, with Jurkat cell RNA spiked in. The sample's subset: FACS-sorted CD8+CD4-CCR7+CD45RA+ naive T cells. The receptor source for this set is a human donor in good health. Some libraries in this study had Jurkat cell RNA spiked in.

This clonotype has at least ten counts. The chain employs TRBV9 and TRBJ1-3, with D maybe TRBD1 (5 bases). CDR3 length: 18 amino acids. Per germline, CDR1 SGDLS and CDR2 YYNGEE. The V and J ends lost 3 bases and 1 base respectively, with 20 bases between them. The CDR3 region is CASSAYHGARGSGNTIYF. The CDR3 region has the DNA TGTGCCAGCAGCGCGTATCACGGGGCGCGAGGATCTGGAAACACCATATATTTT.

Remarks on this clonotype: This may come from a read error, since a much larger clone is one base off. V is TRBV6-1 and J is TRBJ1-5, with 7 positions matching TRBD1. Per germline, CDR1 MNHNS and CDR2 SASEGT. The CDR3 sequence is 15 residues long. The CDR3 coding sequence is TGTGCCAGCAGTGAATCTGACAGGGACAATCGGCCCCAGCATTTT. This translates into CASSESDRDNRPQHF.

This clonotype is medium-sized in the sample. No DNA is shown, since the ends of the CDR3 on it are uncertain; the CDR3 is the one TCRdb lists. The genes are TRBV29-1 and TRBJ2-3; the table assigns TRBD1, which was not confirmed against the DNA. Germline loops: CDR1 SQVTM, CDR2 ANQGSEA. Ends included, the CDR3 has 12 residues. CDR3 residues: CSVASGTGHWYF.